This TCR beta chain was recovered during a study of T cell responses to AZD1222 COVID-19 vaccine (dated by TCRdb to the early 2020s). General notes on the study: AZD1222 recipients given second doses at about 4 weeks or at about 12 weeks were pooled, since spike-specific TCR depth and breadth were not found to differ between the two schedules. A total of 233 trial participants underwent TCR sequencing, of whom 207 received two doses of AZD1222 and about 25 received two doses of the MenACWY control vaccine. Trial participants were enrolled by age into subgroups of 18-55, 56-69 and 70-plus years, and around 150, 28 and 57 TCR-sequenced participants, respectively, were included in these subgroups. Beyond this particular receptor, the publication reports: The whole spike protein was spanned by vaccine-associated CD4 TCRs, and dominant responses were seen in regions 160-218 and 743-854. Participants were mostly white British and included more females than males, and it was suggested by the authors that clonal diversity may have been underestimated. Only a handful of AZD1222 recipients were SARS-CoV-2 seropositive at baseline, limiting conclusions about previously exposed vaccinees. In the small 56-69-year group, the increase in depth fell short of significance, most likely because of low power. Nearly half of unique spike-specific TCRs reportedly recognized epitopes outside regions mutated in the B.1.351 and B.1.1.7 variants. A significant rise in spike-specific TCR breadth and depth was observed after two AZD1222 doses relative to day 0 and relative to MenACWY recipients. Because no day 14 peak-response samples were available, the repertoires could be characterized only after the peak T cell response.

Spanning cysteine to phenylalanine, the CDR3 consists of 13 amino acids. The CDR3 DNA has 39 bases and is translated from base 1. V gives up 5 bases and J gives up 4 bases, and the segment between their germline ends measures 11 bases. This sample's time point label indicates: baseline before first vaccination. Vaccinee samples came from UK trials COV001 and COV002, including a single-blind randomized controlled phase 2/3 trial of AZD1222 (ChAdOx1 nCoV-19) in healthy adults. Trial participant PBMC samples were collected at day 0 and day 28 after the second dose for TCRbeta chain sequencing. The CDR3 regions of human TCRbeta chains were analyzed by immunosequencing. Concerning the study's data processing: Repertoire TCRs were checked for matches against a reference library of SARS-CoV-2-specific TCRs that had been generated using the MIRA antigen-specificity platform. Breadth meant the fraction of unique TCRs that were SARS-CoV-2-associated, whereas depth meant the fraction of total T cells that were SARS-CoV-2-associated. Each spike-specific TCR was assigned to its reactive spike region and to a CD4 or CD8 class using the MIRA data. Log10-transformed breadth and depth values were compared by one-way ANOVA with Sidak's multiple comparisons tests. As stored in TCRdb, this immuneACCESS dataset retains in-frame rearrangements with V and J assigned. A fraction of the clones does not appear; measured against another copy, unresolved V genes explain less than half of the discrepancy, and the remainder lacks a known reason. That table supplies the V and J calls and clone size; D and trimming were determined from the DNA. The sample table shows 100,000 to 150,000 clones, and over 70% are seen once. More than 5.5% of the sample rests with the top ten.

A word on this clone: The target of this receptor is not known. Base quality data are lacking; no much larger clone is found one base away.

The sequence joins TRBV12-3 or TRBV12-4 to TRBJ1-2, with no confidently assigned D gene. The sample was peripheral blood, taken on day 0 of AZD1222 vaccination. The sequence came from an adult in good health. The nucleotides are TGTGCCAGCAGTCCCTTCCCCAGCTATGGCTACACCTTC. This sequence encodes CASSPFPSYGYTF.